This TCR beta chain stems from a study of cytomegalovirus exposure and HLA in healthy donors. Study-wide results and limits: Later analysis suggested links between common viral pathogens and several top significant clusters.

As for this clone: Its target is unknown.

A multiplex PCR was run with 60 Vbeta primers and 13 Jbeta primers. The protocol was immunoSEQ multiplex PCR, while the TCRdb copy is restricted to in-frame clones and leaves out a portion. Here the sample spans some 160,000 clones, over 70% being singletons. The sequencing input was PBMCs. The TCR was taken from a man aged 45-60 years in good health and CMV-seropositive.

The CDR3 DNA is TGCGCCAGCAGCACGGGGACATTAAATTTAGCCAAAAACATTCAGTACTTC. Amino acid sequence: CASSTGTLNLAKNIQYF. This chain links TRBV5-1 with TRBJ2-4, with TRBD1 as a possible D gene (6 bases). The CDR3 sequence is 17 residues long. V shed 4 bases and J shed 0 bases, with 17 bases lying between them. Germline CDR1 SGHRS, CDR2 YFSETQ.